These 10 T cell receptor beta chains came from one sample sequenced in a study of CD8 T cells in Susac syndrome. A quantity of roughly 0.5 to 1 ug RNA underwent reverse transcription using random hexamers. TCRdb re-called the immunoSEQ multiplex PCR reads through MiXCR, storing one row per CDR3 protein. The sample contains about 89,000 distinct CDR3 sequences, about 93% of which appear only once. Sequenced input: CD8+ T cells from PBMCs. The origin of the receptors is a human donor in good health.

The chain uses TRBV12-3 or TRBV12-4 and TRBJ2-2; D call uncertain. The CDR3 sequence is 12 residues long. Deletions cut 10 bases from V and 4 bases from J, with 10 bases between. The CDR3 region has the DNA TGTGCCAACGATAGATTCACCGGGGAGCTGTTTTTT. Translating gives CANDRFTGELFF.

The rearrangement uses TRBV4-2 and TRBJ2-7, with D uncertain. Germline V gene data show CDR1 as LGHNA and CDR2 as YNFKEQ. The length of the CDR3 is 14 residues. Trimming removed 1 base from V and 4 bases from J, with 11 bases in between. The CDR3 region is CASSQGAKGYEQYF. DNA for the CDR3: TGTGCCAGCAGCCAAGGGGCCAAGGGATACGAGCAGTACTTC.

This chain links TRBV5-1 with TRBJ1-2, with 7 bases lining up with TRBD1. The CDR3 has 16 amino acids. The germline CDR1 and CDR2 sequences are SGHRS and YFSETQ. Unmatched junction bases numbered 17, after V lost 5 bases and J lost 7 bases. Here the CDR3 DNA reads TGCGCCAGCAGTTTGATGCCTGACAGGGAAGTAAGTGGCTACACCTTC. Translation: CASSLMPDREVSGYTF.

This chain joins TRBV5-6 and TRBJ2-1; 11 nucleotides match TRBD2. CDR1 SGHDT and CDR2 YYEEEE come from the germline V gene. This CDR3 contains 17 residues. V lost 5 bases, J lost 8 bases, and 15 bases stayed unmatched. Here the CDR3 DNA reads TGTGCCAGCAGACTTCTCTTGCTAGCGGGGGGCCGGGATGAGCAGTTCTTC. This sequence encodes CASRLLLLAGGRDEQFF. The full variable domain, rest sourced from reference TRBV5-6 and TRBJ2-1, is DAGVTQSPTHLIKTRGQQVTLRCSPKSGHDTVSWYQQALGQGPQFIFQYYEEEERQRGNFPDRFSGHQFPNYSSELNVNALLLGDSALYLCASRLLLLAGGRDEQFFGPGTRLTVL.

The chain carries TRBV10-2 and TRBJ1-1; D gene uncertain. Deletions cut 6 bases from V and 5 bases from J, with 10 bases between. The germline CDR1 and CDR2 sequences are WSHSY and SAAADI. The CDR3 spans 12 residues. The CDR3 region is CASRRVETEAFF. The CDR3 nucleotides are TGCGCCAGCAGGAGGGTAGAAACTGAAGCTTTCTTT.

V and J are TRBV2 and TRBJ2-5; D is ambiguous. The CDR3 spans 14 residues. The V end lost 7 bases, the J end lost 2 bases, and 14 bases lay between the germline ends. In germline, CDR1 is SNHLY, CDR2 FYNNEI. The CDR3 here is CASKVPDMQETQYF. The CDR3 DNA is TGTGCCAGCAAGGTCCCAGATATGCAAGAGACCCAGTACTTC.

A single count supports this clonotype. The genes are TRBV29-1 and TRBJ1-2; 8 positions agree with TRBD1. J was trimmed by 8 bases and V by 2 bases; bases with no gene match: 7. The CDR3 is 13 residues long. Per the germline V gene, CDR1 is SQVTM and CDR2 is ANQGSEA. The CDR3 protein is CSVEWQGAFGYTF. CDR3 nucleotides: TGCAGCGTTGAATGGCAGGGGGCGTTCGGCTACACCTTC.

The rearrangement uses TRBV5-1 and TRBJ2-3; tentatively, D is TRBD1 (5 bases). V shed 0 bases and J shed 3 bases, with 14 bases lying between them. CDR1 is SGHRS and CDR2 is YFSETQ in the germline V gene. The CDR3 loop spans 16 amino acids. CDR3 residues: CASSLGQKDGTDTQYF. The CDR3 DNA reads as TGCGCCAGCAGCTTGGGACAGAAGGATGGAACAGATACGCAGTATTTT.

The chain links TRBV21-1 to TRBJ2-7; the D call of TRBD1 is as the table states it, not checked on the DNA. TRBV21-1 is an annotated pseudogene. The CDR3 has 12 residues. The CDR3 nucleotides are TGTGCCAGGGACAGGGCACCCTACGAGCAGTACTTC. It encodes CARDRAPYEQYF.

V is TRBV11-2 and J is TRBJ2-5; the match to TRBD2 covers 9 bases. Germline V gene data show CDR1 as SGHAT and CDR2 as FQNNGV. This CDR3 region has 15 residues. The trim removed 7 bases at V and 2 bases at J, leaving 8 bases unmatched. The CDR3 loop reads CASNSQRGVQETQYF. The DNA of the CDR3 is TGTGCCAGCAACAGCCAGCGGGGGGTTCAAGAGACCCAGTACTTC.